This TCR beta chain was recovered during a study of PD-1 blockade in mismatch repair-deficient tumors. Study at large: All were previously treated, progressing patients with about 12 mismatch repair-deficient cancer types.

All patients were mismatch repair deficient, assessed by either PCR or immunohistochemistry. Clones were sequenced by immunoSEQ multiplex PCR, and TCRdb holds only the in-frame ones, with some missing. The data contain over 100,000 clones, about 80% of them singletons. The study, taken as a whole, reports: Rapid post-treatment expansion, then contraction, generally preceding radiologic response, marked tumor-resident clones.

This CDR3 comprises 13 residues. Germline values: CDR1 SQVTM, CDR2 ANQGSEA. V lost 8 bases, J lost 0 bases, and 5 bases stayed unmatched. In regard to this clone: The antigen remains undetermined.

The sequencing here drew on peripheral blood, taken about 60 weeks after starting pembrolizumab. This sequence was found in an adult with mismatch repair-deficient cancer. The rearrangement links TRBV29-1 to TRBJ1-1; 8 bases fit TRBD1. CDR3 sequence: CSTLQGVNTEAFF. Here the CDR3 DNA reads TGCAGCACCCTACAGGGGGTGAACACTGAAGCTTTCTTT.